This is a list of T cell receptor beta chains from one sample in a study of shared clonotypes between healthy human individuals. Clones were sequenced by immunoSEQ multiplex PCR, and TCRdb holds only the in-frame ones, with some missing. This sample yields about 2 million clones, of which 85% to 95% are seen a single time; 0.13% belongs to the top ten. Source material: naive CD4+ T cells sorted from blood. These receptors came from a man younger than 35 in good health. Each CDR3 is given with its conserved first and last residue. The D gene is left open where the match is weak. Clone size is given for some rows only: seen once, a few or many times, or a class if the clone is expanded.

V gene: TRBV2; clone size: -; D gene: -; J gene: TRBJ2-7; CDR3 protein: CASTRGYEQYF; CDR3 DNA: TGTGCCAGCACCCGGGGCTACGAGCAGTACTTC
V gene: TRBV27; clone size: -; D gene: -; J gene: TRBJ2-2; CDR3 protein: CASRRVGSGELFF; CDR3 DNA: TGTGCCAGCCGACGCGTTGGGTCCGGGGAGCTGTTTTTT
V gene: TRBV19; clone size: -; D gene: -; J gene: TRBJ1-5; CDR3 protein: CASSQGPLINQPQHF; CDR3 DNA: TGTGCCAGTAGCCAGGGGCCTCTCATCAATCAGCCCCAGCATTTT
V gene: TRBV30; clone size: -; D gene: -; J gene: TRBJ1-4; CDR3 protein: CAWTSGQEKLFF; CDR3 DNA: TGTGCCTGGACCTCAGGGCAAGAAAAACTGTTTTTT
V gene: TRBV5-1; clone size: -; D gene: TRBD1; J gene: TRBJ2-1; CDR3 protein: CASSLGQGANEQFF; CDR3 DNA: TGCGCCAGCAGCTTGGGACAGGGGGCCAATGAGCAGTTCTTC
V gene: TRBV7-3; clone size: -; D gene: TRBD2; J gene: TRBJ2-1; CDR3 protein: CASSLKGDYSPYNEQFF; CDR3 DNA: TGTGCCAGCAGCTTAAAAGGGGACTATTCCCCCTACAATGAGCAGTTCTTC
V gene: TRBV19; clone size: -; D gene: -; J gene: TRBJ2-7; CDR3 protein: CASSIGWGASYEQYF; CDR3 DNA: TGTGCCAGTAGTATAGGTTGGGGGGCGTCCTACGAGCAGTACTTC
V gene: TRBV5-1; clone size: few; D gene: -; J gene: TRBJ2-1; CDR3 protein: CASSFTGGRYTYNEQFF; CDR3 DNA: TGCGCCAGCAGCTTCACTGGGGGGCGGTACACCTACAATGAGCAGTTCTTC
V gene: TRBV19; clone size: -; D gene: TRBD1; J gene: TRBJ2-6; CDR3 protein: CASSIVGTVLSGANVLTF; CDR3 DNA: TGTGCCAGTAGTATAGTTGGGACAGTGCTCTCTGGGGCCAACGTCCTGACTTTC
V gene: TRBV6-6; clone size: once; D gene: -; J gene: TRBJ2-5; CDR3 protein: CASSPPGRSGQETQYF; CDR3 DNA: TGTGCCAGCAGCCCCCCGGGACGCAGTGGGCAAGAGACCCAGTACTTC
V gene: TRBV5-1; clone size: -; D gene: TRBD1; J gene: TRBJ2-1; CDR3 protein: CASSLDRVSYNEQFF; CDR3 DNA: TGCGCCAGCAGCTTAGACAGGGTATCCTACAATGAGCAGTTCTTC
V gene: TRBV18; clone size: -; D gene: -; J gene: TRBJ1-1; CDR3 protein: CASSPQEWAEAFF; CDR3 DNA: TGTGCCAGCTCACCACAAGAGTGGGCTGAAGCTTTCTTT
V gene: TRBV4-1; clone size: -; D gene: -; J gene: TRBJ1-3; CDR3 protein: CASSQDPDDTIYF; CDR3 DNA: TGCGCCAGCAGCCAAGATCCTGACGACACCATATATTTT
V gene: TRBV5-1; clone size: -; D gene: -; J gene: TRBJ1-1; CDR3 protein: CASSIGIEAFF; CDR3 DNA: TGCGCCAGCAGCATAGGGATTGAAGCTTTCTTT
V gene: TRBV7-9; clone size: -; D gene: TRBD1; J gene: TRBJ2-7; CDR3 protein: CATDRGFAYEQYF; CDR3 DNA: TGTGCCACCGACAGGGGTTTCGCCTACGAGCAGTACTTC
V gene: TRBV10-1; clone size: -; D gene: -; J gene: TRBJ2-7; CDR3 protein: CASSSGSSYEQYF; CDR3 DNA: TGCGCCAGCAGTTCGGGGAGCTCCTACGAGCAGTACTTC
V gene: TRBV6-5; clone size: -; D gene: TRBD1; J gene: TRBJ1-2; CDR3 protein: CASMRKTGGAYGYTF; CDR3 DNA: TGTGCCAGCATGCGGAAAACAGGGGGGGCCTATGGCTACACCTTC
V gene: TRBV7-6; clone size: -; D gene: TRBD1; J gene: TRBJ2-1; CDR3 protein: CASSTRQGNEQFF; CDR3 DNA: TGTGCCAGCAGCACAAGACAGGGAAATGAGCAGTTCTTC
V gene: TRBV5-1; clone size: -; D gene: -; J gene: TRBJ2-7; CDR3 protein: CASSLNSGRENEQYF; CDR3 DNA: TGCGCCAGCAGCTTGAACTCGGGACGCGAGAACGAGCAGTACTTC
V gene: TRBV9; clone size: -; D gene: -; J gene: TRBJ1-3; CDR3 protein: CASSVATNSGNTIYF; CDR3 DNA: TGTGCCAGCAGCGTAGCGACCAACTCTGGAAACACCATATATTTT
V gene: TRBV4-3; clone size: -; D gene: -; J gene: TRBJ2-2; CDR3 protein: CASSRTGPLANTGELFF; CDR3 DNA: TGCGCCAGCAGCCGTACAGGGCCCCTTGCGAACACCGGGGAGCTGTTTTTT
V gene: TRBV6-1; clone size: -; D gene: -; J gene: TRBJ1-2; CDR3 protein: CASSVTGYGYTF; CDR3 DNA: TGTGCCAGCAGTGTTACAGGTTATGGCTACACCTTC
V gene: TRBV5-1; clone size: -; D gene: -; J gene: TRBJ1-4; CDR3 protein: CASSLDRRADEKLFF; CDR3 DNA: TGCGCCAGCAGCTTGGATCGACGCGCTGATGAAAAACTGTTTTTT
V gene: TRBV9; clone size: -; D gene: -; J gene: TRBJ1-2; CDR3 protein: CASSVGTLLNYGYTF; CDR3 DNA: TGTGCCAGCAGCGTTGGGACACTGCTTAACTATGGCTACACCTTC
V gene: TRBV10-3; clone size: -; D gene: -; J gene: TRBJ2-5; CDR3 protein: CAISDPSLDGETQYF; CDR3 DNA: TGTGCCATCAGTGATCCATCACTGGATGGGGAGACCCAGTACTTC
V gene: TRBV5-6; clone size: -; D gene: -; J gene: TRBJ2-1; CDR3 protein: CASSFRGRATLYLYNEQFF; CDR3 DNA: TGTGCCAGCAGCTTCAGGGGCCGGGCCACCCTTTACCTATACAATGAGCAGTTCTTC
V gene: TRBV14; clone size: -; D gene: -; J gene: TRBJ1-2; CDR3 protein: CASSHGTNYGYTF; CDR3 DNA: TGTGCCAGCAGCCACGGAACGAACTATGGCTACACCTTC
V gene: TRBV28; clone size: -; D gene: TRBD1; J gene: TRBJ1-4; CDR3 protein: CASSALDRATNEKLFF; CDR3 DNA: TGTGCCAGCAGTGCCCTCGACAGGGCAACTAATGAAAAACTGTTTTTT
V gene: TRBV30; clone size: -; D gene: -; J gene: TRBJ2-2; CDR3 protein: CAWRGLNTGELFF; CDR3 DNA: TGTGCCTGGAGGGGGTTGAACACCGGGGAGCTGTTTTTT